These 4 T cell receptor beta chains came from one sample sequenced in a study of Ad26.COV2.S vaccination and SARS-CoV-2 variants. This table comes from immunoSEQ multiplex PCR, and its TCRdb copy is limited to in-frame clones, with some not included. The repertoire has approximately 340,000 clones, about 90% of them found once; the top ten carry 3.9%. The material sequenced was peripheral blood, taken after recovery from COVID-19. Receptors originate from a human donor who had recovered from COVID-19.

This chain joins TRBV9 and TRBJ2-5, with D perhaps matching TRBD2 (6 bases). CDR1 and CDR2 from the germline V gene are SGDLS and YYNGEE. The ends were cut back, 3 bases at V and 4 bases at J, with 16 bases in the middle. This CDR3 is 15 amino acids long. The CDR3 is CASSAQGGAVETQYF. The CDR3 region has the DNA TGTGCCAGCAGCGCCCAGGGAGGAGCTGTAGAGACCCAGTACTTC.

The rearrangement uses TRBV19 and TRBJ1-6, with D perhaps TRBD1 (5 bases). CDR3 length equals 15 residues. The germline V gene has CDR1 LNHDA and CDR2 SQIVND (reference sequence). V was trimmed by 5 bases and J by 7 bases, leaving 15 bases between them. In DNA form, the CDR3 reads TGTGCCAGTAGTGCATGGACACGGAAGAATTCACCCCTCCACTTT. This sequence encodes CASSAWTRKNSPLHF.

The chain has TRBV6-5 and TRBJ1-1; D remains unclear. Trimming removed 7 bases at V and 8 bases at J, with 8 bases between. Germline CDR1 is MNHEY and CDR2 is SVGAGI. This CDR3 is 10 amino acids long. CDR3 nucleotides: TGTGCCAGCAACCTAATAGAAGCTTTCTTT. Its protein product is CASNLIEAFF.

The J gene is TRBJ1-2, the V gene TRBV5-6; TRBD1 aligns across 8 bases. After removal of 0 bases from V and 5 bases from J, the junction contained 6 bases not matched to a gene. Germline-derived CDR1 and CDR2 are SGHDT and YYEEEE. This CDR3 contains 15 residues. Here the CDR3 DNA reads TGTGCCAGCAGCTTGGGCCACAGGGGGTTTTATGGCTACACCTTC. Protein product: CASSLGHRGFYGYTF.